This section outlines one TCR beta chain sequence together with its context. Original processing methods: Counts of nucleated cells, estimated from reference gene primer amplification, were obtained. TCRdb's copy holds only in-frame clones and misses some; the assay was immunoSEQ multiplex PCR. D and trimming come from the DNA, and the V and J calls and clone size come from that table. The table lists 200,000 to 250,000 clones, 80% to 90% of them singletons. The sample originates from a study of blood T cell repertoires in COVID-19. The sample taken for sequencing was peripheral blood. The receptor was isolated from a man in his sixties with acute or convalescent COVID-19.

CDR3 sequence reads: CASSLSWSEETQYF. The CDR3 bases are TGTGCCAGCAGCTTATCGTGGAGCGAAGAGACCCAGTACTTC. V gene TRBV11-3 combines with J gene TRBJ2-5; D is ambiguous. The V end was cut by 2 bases, the J end by 3 bases, with 10 bases between. The CDR3 consists of 14 residues. From germline, CDR1 is SGHNT and CDR2 YENEEA.